Each of the 23 T cell receptor beta chains below was sequenced from the same sample in a study of human T cells and chemical hapten exposure. MiXCR, applied by TCRdb to the RACE reads, yields one record per CDR3 protein. Of about 120,000 distinct CDR3 sequences detected, 13% appear once; the ten largest clones hold around 2.7%. Time point specified: pre-sensitization, week 0. As to treatment: therapeutic diphenylcyclopropenone sensitization with weekly scalp DPC. The source was whole blood, collected in connection with sensitization to the hapten diphenylcyclopropenone (DPC). Receptors originate from a woman between 18 and 30 years old with alopecia areata. Some clones in this sample may be carry-over from other donors' samples.

This clonotype was observed at least ten times. The V and J genes are TRBV20-1 and TRBJ1-1, with D hard to call. The CDR3 consists of 14 residues. V gave up 6 bases and J gave up 4 bases, with 18 bases separating them. Looked up from germline, CDR1 is DFQATT and CDR2 is SNEGSKA (reference sequence). The CDR3 here is CSAEAILMGTEAFF. The DNA for the CDR3 is TGCAGTGCCGAGGCCATATTAATGGGCACTGAAGCTTTCTTT.

This clonotype has just a few counts. The chain combines TRBV18 with TRBJ1-5, with 7 bases fitting TRBD1. Germline-derived CDR1 and CDR2 are KGHSH and LQKENI. Unmatched junction bases numbered 8, after V lost 4 bases and J lost 8 bases. This CDR3 comprises 14 residues. The CDR3 DNA reads TGTGCCAGCTCACGGACAGGAGGTGGGGAGCCCCAGCATTTT. This gives the protein CASSRTGGGEPQHF. The full variable domain, rest sourced from reference TRBV18 and TRBJ1-5, is NAGVMQNPRHLVRRRGQEARLRCSPMKGHSHVYWYRQLPEEGLKFMVYLQKENIIDESGMPKERFSAEFPKEGPSILRIQQVVRGDSAAYFCASSRTGGGEPQHFGDGTRLSIL.

Many counts were recorded for this clonotype. The rearrangement joins TRBV27 to TRBJ2-3, with a tentative D call TRBD2 (5 bases). This CDR3 has 12 residues. Trimming removed 7 bases at V and 2 bases at J, with 7 bases between. Germline CDR1 reads MNHEY; CDR2 reads SMNVEV (reference sequence). The DNA for the CDR3 is TGTGCCAGCAATAGCGTCACAGATACGCAGTATTTT. Its translation: CASNSVTDTQYF.

At least ten counts were recorded for this clonotype. This rearrangement joins TRBV29-1 to TRBJ1-2, with D possibly matching TRBD1 (5 bases). Trimming removed 2 bases from V and 6 bases from J, with 10 bases in between. The CDR3 has 12 amino acids. Germline V CDR1 and CDR2: SQVTM, ANQGSEA. The chain's CDR3 is CSVEKGSDGYTF. The CDR3 nucleotides read TGCAGCGTTGAAAAGGGGTCGGATGGCTACACCTTC. The variable domain in full, with the rest retrieved from reference TRBV29-1 and TRBJ1-2, is SAVISQKPSRDICQRGTSLTIQCQVDSQVTMMFWYRQQPGQSLTLIATANQGSEATYESGFVIDKFPISRPNLTFSTLTVSNMSPEDSSIYLCSVEKGSDGYTFGSGTRLTVV.

The chain couples TRBV28 to TRBJ1-6, with D unresolved. The germline V and J ends were trimmed by 6 bases and 7 bases, with 13 bases remaining between them. The CDR3 covers 14 residues. From germline, CDR1 is MDHEN and CDR2 SYDVKM. CDR3 sequence (DNA): TGTGCCAGCAGCACCCGGACGGAAAATTCACCCCTCCACTTT. This gives the protein CASSTRTENSPLHF.

This clonotype showed up many times. The chain joins TRBV2 to TRBJ1-5, with 7 positions matching TRBD1. V lost 1 base, J lost 6 bases, and 0 bases stayed unmatched. Looked up from germline, CDR1 is SNHLY and CDR2 is FYNNEI. This CDR3 contains 13 residues. CDR3 region: CASSEEGAQPQHF. CDR3 DNA sequence: TGTGCCAGCAGTGAAGAGGGGGCTCAGCCCCAGCATTTT.

This chain joins TRBV6-2 or TRBV6-3 and TRBJ2-7; maybe TRBD1 (6 bases). The V end lost 4 bases, the J end lost 6 bases, and 16 bases lay between the germline ends. Germline loops: CDR1 MNHEY, CDR2 SVGEGT. The CDR3 loop spans 14 amino acids. CDR3 coding DNA: TGTGCCAGCAGTTGGGACACCGGCAGACCCGAGCAGTACTTC. Translated: CASSWDTGRPEQYF.

The table lists this clonotype with a few counts. The chain joins TRBV3-1 to TRBJ1-2; no definite D call. Germline V gene data show CDR1 as LGHDT and CDR2 as YNNKEL (reference sequence). This CDR3 spans 12 amino acids. V dropped 3 bases and J dropped 4 bases, with 6 bases sitting between them. The DNA for the CDR3 is TGTGCCAGCAGCCAGATGCCCTATGGCTACACCTTC. Amino acid sequence: CASSQMPYGYTF.

This clonotype came up many times. The rearrangement links TRBV6-1 to TRBJ1-2; D unclear. Germline V gene data show CDR1 as MNHNS and CDR2 as SASEGT. V gave up 4 bases and J gave up 2 bases, with 11 bases separating them. The CDR3 totals 14 residues. The CDR3 is CASSVGRQNYGYTF. The CDR3 coding sequence is TGTGCCAGCAGTGTGGGAAGGCAAAACTATGGCTACACCTTC.

This clonotype was recorded a few times. This sequence joins TRBV20-1 and TRBJ2-3, with 7 bases that match TRBD1. The germline V gene has CDR1 DFQATT and CDR2 SNEGSKA (reference sequence). The CDR3 is 14 residues long. The trim removed 6 bases at V and 0 bases at J, leaving 6 bases unmatched. The CDR3 here is CSAPGQSSTDTQYF. The CDR3 coding sequence is TGCAGTGCCCCGGGACAGTCTAGCACAGATACGCAGTATTTT.

The rearrangement uses TRBV25-1 and TRBJ2-7, with D uncertain. The CDR3 is made up of 13 amino acids. Trimming removed 6 bases from V and 4 bases from J, with 13 bases in between. CDR1 and CDR2 (germline): MGHDK, SYGVNS. The CDR3 nucleotides read TGTGCCAGCAGCCCTAAACCGTCTTACGAGCAGTACTTC. This codes for CASSPKPSYEQYF.

This clonotype occurred many times. The V call is TRBV20-1, the J call TRBJ1-1; 12 bases line up with TRBD1. The V segment lost 3 bases and the J segment 0 bases; nucleotides outside the gene matches: 11. The CDR3 has 18 residues. Germline values: CDR1 DFQATT, CDR2 SNEGSKA (reference sequence). The CDR3 DNA reads as TGCAGTGCTAGTCGACCGGGACAGGGGGCCCTCATGAACACTGAAGCTTTCTTT. Amino acids: CSASRPGQGALMNTEAFF.

The chain carries TRBV5-1 and TRBJ2-1; 12 bases align to TRBD1. The CDR3 covers 16 residues. With V trimmed by 4 bases and J by 8 bases, 10 bases remained unmatched. Germline CDR1 reads SGHRS; CDR2 reads YFSETQ. CDR3 DNA sequence: TGCGCCAGCAGCACCCAACCGGGACAGGGGGCGCATGAGCAGTTCTTC. Translated: CASSTQPGQGAHEQFF.

This rearrangement joins TRBV6-2 or TRBV6-3 to TRBJ1-5, with 7 bases lining up with TRBD1. There are 13 residues in the CDR3. V trimming: 5 bases; J trimming: 6 bases; junction bases outside the gene matches: 4. Germline CDR1 is MNHEY and CDR2 is SVGEGT. The CDR3 is CASSRQGGQPQHF. CDR3 nucleotides: TGTGCCAGCAGTCGACAGGGAGGTCAGCCCCAGCATTTT.

This clonotype was recorded at least ten times. V and J are TRBV3-1 and TRBJ1-4; unclear D gene. V gave up 0 bases and J gave up 3 bases, with 11 bases separating them. From germline, CDR1 is LGHDT and CDR2 YNNKEL (reference sequence). This CDR3 contains 16 residues. The CDR3, as DNA: TGTGCCAGCAGCCAAGATCTAACGGGTGCTAATGAAAAACTGTTTTTT. Translation gives CASSQDLTGANEKLFF.

The sample holds many counts of this clonotype. V and J are TRBV2 and TRBJ2-2; D may correspond to TRBD1 or TRBD2 (6 bases each). CDR1 is SNHLY, CDR2 FYNNEI, per germline. The CDR3 length is 14 residues. The V end was cut by 5 bases, the J end by 6 bases, with 13 bases between. As DNA, the CDR3 is TGTGCCAGCAGTATTAGGGGGGAGGCCGGGGAGCTGTTTTTT. Translating it yields CASSIRGEAGELFF.

This clonotype was observed a few times. The V call is TRBV7-9, the J call TRBJ2-2; D uncertain. Looked up from germline, CDR1 is SEHNR and CDR2 is FQNEAQ (reference sequence). V was cut by 6 bases and J by 7 bases, with 6 bases left in between. The CDR3 loop spans 11 amino acids. CDR3 sequence (DNA): TGTGCCAGCAGAAGTGGCGGGGAGCTGTTTTTT. Amino acid sequence: CASRSGGELFF.

This clonotype was detected a few times. The chain employs TRBV20-1 and TRBJ2-3; TRBD1 might be the D (6 bases). The CDR3 has 17 residues. V was pared by 4 bases and J by 0 bases, with 20 bases between. Germline assignment: CDR1 DFQATT and CDR2 SNEGSKA (reference sequence). CDR3 in amino acids: CSAKGDRFPSSTDTQYF. Here the CDR3 DNA reads TGCAGTGCTAAGGGGGACCGATTCCCTTCTAGCACAGATACGCAGTATTTT.

This clonotype was observed many times. The chain recombines TRBV5-3 with TRBJ1-5; D gene ambiguous. TRBV5-3 is designated an ORF whose function remains uncertain. The germline V and J ends were trimmed by 3 bases and 6 bases, with 22 bases remaining between them. The CDR3 spans 17 residues. CDR3 nucleotides: TGTGCCAGAAGCTCCCCCCTGTGTTCGGAGGTGGGTCAGCCCCAGCATTTT. Translated: CARSSPLCSEVGQPQHF.

The chain carries TRBV2 and TRBJ1-2, with D hard to call. CDR1 is SNHLY and CDR2 is FYNNEI in the germline V gene. The ends were cut back, 1 base at V and 3 bases at J, with 6 bases in the middle. CDR3 length: 13 amino acids. The CDR3 sequence is CASSEGADYGYTF. Written as DNA, the CDR3 is TGTGCCAGCAGTGAAGGGGCAGACTATGGCTACACCTTC.

This clonotype appeared a few times. The chain recombines TRBV4-2 with TRBJ2-3, with D perhaps TRBD1 (5 bases). The CDR3 sequence is 16 residues long. V lost 0 bases and J 3 bases, leaving 13 bases between the germline ends. Germline V CDR1 and CDR2: LGHNA, YNFKEQ. For the CDR3, the DNA is TGTGCCAGCAGCCAAGAAAAGGGGCTCAGTACAGATACGCAGTATTTT. Its protein product is CASSQEKGLSTDTQYF.

This clonotype was observed many times. V gene TRBV28 combines with J gene TRBJ2-1; 12 bases align to TRBD2. Germline CDR1 and CDR2: MDHEN and SYDVKM. After removal of 4 bases from V and 7 bases from J, the junction contained 5 bases not matched to a gene. This CDR3 comprises 15 residues. The CDR3 region is CASSSSTSGGNEQFF. In nucleotides, the CDR3 is TGTGCCAGCAGTTCCTCGACTAGCGGGGGAAATGAGCAGTTCTTC.

This chain connects TRBV4-3 to TRBJ2-1; perhaps TRBD2 as D (6 bases). The CDR3 extends over 16 amino acids. From germline, CDR1 is LGHNA and CDR2 YSLEER. Trimming took 2 bases from V and 7 from J, leaving 18 bases between them. DNA of the CDR3: TGCGCCAGCAGCCAAATTAGAGAAGCAGGGAGGAATGAGCAGTTCTTC. Amino acids: CASSQIREAGRNEQFF.